Below, 26 T cell receptor beta chains from the same sample are listed, as sequenced in a study of CD8 T cells in ankylosing spondylitis. TCRdb re-derived calls from the 5' RACE reads in MiXCR, one entry per CDR3 protein. Of roughly 100,000 distinct CDR3 sequences in the sample, about 8.5% were seen once. Sequencing was carried out using blood, either unsorted or a sorted T cell fraction (not recorded which). These receptors were collected from a male donor with ankylosing spondylitis or in good health (not recorded which).

This clonotype was counted at least ten times. The CDR3 protein is CASSSLRGFTGELFF. DNA of the CDR3: TGTGCCAGCAGCTCCCTACGAGGATTCACCGGGGAGCTGTTTTTT. The genes are TRBV7-9 and TRBJ2-2; D gene uncertain. Germline V gene data show CDR1 as SEHNR and CDR2 as FQNEAQ (reference sequence). The CDR3 is 15 residues long. Trimming removed 4 bases from V and 4 bases from J, with 13 bases in between.

This clonotype was detected ten times or more. The chain employs TRBV20-1 and TRBJ2-3, with D uncertain. Germline V gives CDR1 DFQATT, CDR2 SNEGSKA (reference sequence). There are 15 residues in the CDR3. Trimming cost V 4 bases and J 0 bases, with 14 bases left between them. The CDR3: CSAKIGEESTDTQYF. DNA for the CDR3: TGCAGTGCTAAGATTGGTGAGGAAAGCACAGATACGCAGTATTTT.

This clonotype was recorded at least ten times. The chain links TRBV6-5 to TRBJ1-1; D gene unclear. V was pared by 0 bases and J by 0 bases, with 8 bases between. The CDR3 runs 15 residues. Germline V gives CDR1 MNHEY, CDR2 SVGAGI. The CDR3 DNA follows: TGTGCCAGCAGTTACTCGCCAGGCCTGAACACTGAAGCTTTCTTT. It specifies CASSYSPGLNTEAFF.

This clonotype was seen many times. The chain uses TRBV29-1 and TRBJ1-1, with unresolved D. The CDR3 length is 15 residues. Trimming took off 0 bases at V and 11 bases at J, with 22 bases between the two ends. CDR1 is SQVTM and CDR2 is ANQGSEA in the germline V gene. The CDR3 DNA is TGCAGCGTTGAAGAGGGTGGTGCACCGGTACCCTGGGCTTTCTTT. Protein product: CSVEEGGAPVPWAFF.

This clonotype was found many times. V usage is TRBV12-3 or TRBV12-4 and J usage is TRBJ1-2; D remains unclear. V was pared by 6 bases and J by 7 bases, with 18 bases between. The CDR3 sequence is 14 residues long. The CDR3 DNA follows: TGTGCCAGCAGCCAAGAGACACCGTCGGGTGGCTACACCTTC. This sequence encodes CASSQETPSGGYTF.

This clonotype was detected ten times or more. The J gene is TRBJ1-5, the V gene TRBV7-8, with 7 bases aligning to TRBD1. CDR1 and CDR2 (germline): SGHVS, FQNEAQ. The V segment lost 6 bases and the J segment 2 bases; nucleotides outside the gene matches: 4. This CDR3 is 14 amino acids long. The DNA for the CDR3 is TGTGCCAGCAGGGCAGGGACAGGCAATCAGCCCCAGCATTTT. Protein sequence: CASRAGTGNQPQHF.

The sample holds many counts of this clonotype. The rearrangement uses TRBV20-1 and TRBJ2-1; D gene uncertain. The germline CDR1 and CDR2 sequences are DFQATT and SNEGSKA (reference sequence). Trimming removed 2 bases at V and 0 bases at J, with 14 bases between. The CDR3 runs to 16 residues. In nucleotides, the CDR3 is TGCAGTGCTAGACCTCGAACGGCGAGCTCCTACAATGAGCAGTTCTTC. Translating gives CSARPRTASSYNEQFF.

Many counts were recorded for this clonotype. The V and J genes are TRBV10-3 and TRBJ2-3, with D unresolved. Germline CDR1 ENHRY, CDR2 SYGVKD. CDR3 length: 14 amino acids. V was shortened by 0 bases and J by 3 bases, with 7 bases between the two germline ends. Here the CDR3 reads CAISESGITDTQYF. The CDR3 nucleotides read TGTGCCATCAGTGAGTCGGGTATAACAGATACGCAGTATTTT.

This clonotype was recorded many times. The CDR3 region has the DNA TGCGCCAGCAGCCGACCCAGAGTCGACACTGAAGCTTTCTTT. Its translation is CASSRPRVDTEAFF. This chain connects TRBV4-1 to TRBJ1-1; D not certain. Per germline, CDR1 MGHRA and CDR2 YSYEKL. V was trimmed by 4 bases and J by 3 bases, leaving 12 bases between them. The CDR3 runs to 14 residues.

The sample holds a few counts of this clonotype. The chain has TRBV5-6 and TRBJ2-1; no clear D. V was trimmed by 0 bases and J by 7 bases, leaving 8 bases between them. Germline V gives CDR1 SGHDT, CDR2 YYEEEE. This CDR3 comprises 13 residues. The chain's CDR3 is CASSLGFRNEQFF. Here the CDR3 DNA reads TGTGCCAGCAGCTTGGGGTTCAGGAATGAGCAGTTCTTC. Variable domain in full (rest from reference TRBV5-6 and TRBJ2-1): DAGVTQSPTHLIKTRGQQVTLRCSPKSGHDTVSWYQQALGQGPQFIFQYYEEEERQRGNFPDRFSGHQFPNYSSELNVNALLLGDSALYLCASSLGFRNEQFFGPGTRLTVL.

The sample holds many counts of this clonotype. The chain employs TRBV7-2 and TRBJ2-1; a possible D gene is TRBD1 (6 bases). Germline CDR1 SGHTA, CDR2 FQGNSA. Trimming removed 5 bases at V and 2 bases at J, with 13 bases between. CDR3 length: 15 residues. CDR3 sequence: CASSRLEGAYNEQFF. For the CDR3, the DNA is TGTGCCAGCAGCAGACTCGAGGGGGCCTACAATGAGCAGTTCTTC.

In its sample, this clonotype was seen many times. The gene calls are TRBV2 and TRBJ2-3; possible D gene TRBD2, 6 bases. CDR3 length: 12 amino acids. V lost 8 bases and J 5 bases, leaving 11 bases between the germline ends. Looked up from germline, CDR1 is SNHLY and CDR2 is FYNNEI. The CDR3 region is CASGGTGDTQYF. CDR3 bases: TGTGCCAGCGGGGGGACGGGAGATACGCAGTATTTT.

The sample holds many counts of this clonotype. The gene calls are TRBV7-6 and TRBJ2-2; D is ambiguous. This CDR3 is 12 amino acids long. Per germline, CDR1 SGHVS and CDR2 FNYEAQ. The V end was cut by 4 bases, the J end by 5 bases, with 5 bases between. Here the CDR3 reads CASSSRTGELFF. The CDR3 nucleotides read TGTGCCAGCAGCTCGAGGACCGGGGAGCTGTTTTTT.

This clonotype was seen many times. The chain links TRBV29-1 to TRBJ2-3; 10 bases line up with TRBD2. Germline V CDR1 and CDR2: SQVTM, ANQGSEA. V trimming: 3 bases; J trimming: 3 bases; junction bases outside the gene matches: 3. This CDR3 spans 14 amino acids. DNA of the CDR3: TGCAGCGTTGATGTACTAGCGGGGACAGATACGCAGTATTTT. Translating it yields CSVDVLAGTDTQYF.

This clonotype appeared many times. A read error may produce the germline difference seen at one junction end. This chain connects TRBV5-1 to TRBJ1-3; no reliable D call. The CDR3 is 14 amino acids. From germline, CDR1 is SGHRS and CDR2 YFSETQ. The CDR3 protein is CASSLAVGVPGKDF. The DNA for the CDR3 is TGCGCCAGCAGCTTGGCGGTTGGGGTCCCGGGCAAAGATTTT.

At least ten counts were recorded for this clonotype. V is TRBV2 and J is TRBJ2-7; the match to TRBD2 covers 9 bases. The ends lost 5 bases at V and 1 base at J; junction bases unmatched: 24. The germline gives CDR1 SNHLY, CDR2 FYNNEI. The CDR3 contains 21 residues. The CDR3 reads CASSSPGGASGTVSSSYEQYF. CDR3 in DNA: TGTGCCAGCAGTTCCCCCGGGGGAGCTAGCGGGACCGTATCCAGTTCCTACGAGCAGTACTTC.

In its sample, this clonotype was seen many times. The V call is TRBV4-3, the J call TRBJ2-4; D is unresolved. The germline V gene encodes CDR1 LGHNA and CDR2 YSLEER. V was cut by 0 bases and J by 0 bases, with 3 bases left in between. This CDR3 comprises 14 residues. CDR3 coding DNA: TGCGCCAGCAGCCAAGAGCTAGCCAAAAACATTCAGTACTTC. Translated, it gives CASSQELAKNIQYF.

The chain recombines TRBV7-8 with TRBJ1-2, with D possibly TRBD1 on 5 matching bases. CDR1 and CDR2 from the germline V gene are SGHVS and FQNEAQ. The CDR3 length is 14 residues. V was trimmed by 5 bases and J by 5 bases, leaving 15 bases between them. DNA for the CDR3: TGTGCCAGCAGCCCCCTCTTCGGGACTTATGGCTACACCTTC. Its translation: CASSPLFGTYGYTF.

This clonotype was counted at least ten times. V usage is TRBV4-3 and J usage is TRBJ2-7; D is ambiguous. CDR1 is LGHNA and CDR2 is YSLEER in the germline V gene. The CDR3 runs to 14 residues. Between the trimmed V and J ends, which lost 1 base and 8 bases, there was a span of 15 bases. CDR3 in amino acids: CASSQAEGQTKQYF. The CDR3 bases are TGCGCCAGCAGCCAAGCGGAAGGGCAAACCAAGCAGTACTTC.

This clonotype was seen repeatedly, ten times or more. The chain carries TRBV24-1 and TRBJ2-1, with 10 nucleotides matching TRBD2. CDR1 KGHDR and CDR2 SFDVKD come from the germline V gene. The V gene end was trimmed by 4 bases and the J gene end by 0 bases; junction bases not matched to a gene: 11. The CDR3 length is 19 residues. Here the CDR3 reads CATSDPQSGGASSYNEQFF. For the CDR3, the DNA is TGTGCCACCAGTGACCCACAAAGCGGGGGGGCTAGCTCCTACAATGAGCAGTTCTTC.

The sample holds many counts of this clonotype. The V call is TRBV5-6, the J call TRBJ2-7, with D hard to call. The germline gives CDR1 SGHDT, CDR2 YYEEEE. The CDR3 consists of 12 residues. V was trimmed by 1 base and J by 5 bases, leaving 7 bases between them. CDR3 bases: TGTGCCAGCAGCTTGAGGAAGCACGAGCAGTACTTC. It translates to CASSLRKHEQYF.

This clonotype was recorded at least ten times. This rearrangement joins TRBV12-3 or TRBV12-4 to TRBJ2-5; D might be TRBD1 (5 bases). The ends were cut back, 2 bases at V and 7 bases at J, with 20 bases in the middle. The CDR3 totals 16 residues. Here the CDR3 reads CASSLQGPPSSRTQYF. The CDR3 nucleotides are TGTGCCAGCAGTTTACAGGGTCCCCCTTCCTCAAGGACCCAGTACTTC.

This clonotype was counted ten times or more. This chain links TRBV15 with TRBJ1-2; D unresolved. CDR1 and CDR2 from the germline V gene are LNHNV and YYDKDF (reference sequence). Trimming shortened V by 6 bases and J by 4 bases, and 12 bases separated the two germline ends. CDR3 length equals 13 residues. The CDR3 reads CATSADGLYGYTF. CDR3 nucleotides: TGTGCCACCAGTGCCGACGGACTCTATGGCTACACCTTC.

This clonotype occurred many times. The chain carries TRBV30 and TRBJ2-1, with 7 bases matching TRBD2. Trimming at V came to 2 bases and at J to 0 bases, leaving 7 bases not matched to a gene. In germline, CDR1 is GTSNPN, CDR2 SVGIG (reference sequence). The CDR3 has 16 amino acids. CDR3 sequence (DNA): TGTGCCTGGAGTAGGCTAGCGGTAAGCTCCTACAATGAGCAGTTCTTC. It codes for CAWSRLAVSSYNEQFF.

A single count supports this clonotype. A much larger clone sits a single nucleotide away, making a read error possible. The genes are TRBV5-5 and TRBJ2-3; D remains ambiguous. Trimming removed 2 bases from V and 2 bases from J, with 9 bases in between. The CDR3 is 14 residues long. Per germline, CDR1 SGHKS and CDR2 YYEKEE (reference sequence). The CDR3 DNA is TGTGCCAGCAGCTTTACAGAGGACACAGATACGCAGTATTTT. This translates into CASSFTEDTDTQYF.

In this sample, this clonotype turned up many times. This chain uses TRBV12-3 or TRBV12-4 with TRBJ2-3; 8 bases are a match to TRBD2. The junction had 7 bases not matched to a gene; V was cut back by 3 bases and J by 2 bases. There are 16 residues in the CDR3. CDR3 residues: CASSFPAGGPTDTQYF. The CDR3 coding sequence is TGTGCCAGCAGTTTCCCTGCGGGAGGTCCCACAGATACGCAGTATTTT.